The next 24 T cell receptor beta chains were all read from a single sample in a study of cytomegalovirus exposure and HLA in healthy donors. PCR amplification relied on 60 Vbeta primers (plus 13 Jbeta primers). Generated by immunoSEQ multiplex PCR, the TCRdb table keeps only in-frame clones and is missing some. The sample lists 100,000 to 150,000 clones; approximately 75% were seen once. The sample consisted of PBMCs. The receptors come from a woman between 45 and 65 years old in good health and CMV-seronegative.

The V call is TRBV4-3, the J call TRBJ2-1, with D tentatively TRBD2 (5 bases). The V end was cut by 0 bases, the J end by 2 bases, with 8 bases between. The CDR3 has 15 residues. Germline lookup yields CDR1 LGHNA and CDR2 YSLEER. CDR3 sequence reads: CASSQESGTYNEQFF. In nucleotides, the CDR3 is TGCGCCAGCAGCCAAGAGAGCGGAACCTACAATGAGCAGTTCTTC.

V and J are TRBV5-4 and TRBJ2-5; D might be TRBD2 (6 bases). Trimming removed 4 bases from V and 3 bases from J, with 13 bases in between. The germline V gene has CDR1 SGHNT and CDR2 YYREEE (reference sequence). The CDR3 runs to 14 residues. The DNA of the CDR3 is TGTGCCAGCAGCCCTACTAGCTGGGAAGAGACCCAGTACTTC. Amino acid sequence: CASSPTSWEETQYF.

The chain couples TRBV5-1 to TRBJ2-2, with 9 bases identical to TRBD1. Germline lookup yields CDR1 SGHRS and CDR2 YFSETQ. Unmatched junction bases numbered 14, after V lost 7 bases and J lost 4 bases. The CDR3 has 17 amino acids. As DNA, the CDR3 is TGCGCCAGCCGAGGCAACGACAGGGGGGCTGGCACCGGGGAGCTGTTTTTT. It codes for CASRGNDRGAGTGELFF.

CDR3 residues: CASIRTGKFTDTQYF. The CDR3 region has the DNA TGTGCCAGCATAAGGACAGGGAAATTCACAGATACGCAGTATTTT. V is TRBV28 and J is TRBJ2-3, with 8 bases matching TRBD1. In germline, CDR1 is MDHEN, CDR2 SYDVKM. J lost 2 bases, V lost 7 bases, and 8 bases had no gene match. The CDR3 contains 15 residues. Full variable domain (remainder filled in from reference TRBV28 and TRBJ2-3): DVKVTQSSRYLVKRTGEKVFLECVQDMDHENMFWYRQDPGLGLRLIYFSYDVKMKEKGDIPEGYSVSREKKERFSLILESASTNQTSMYLCASIRTGKFTDTQYFGPGTRLTVL.

The chain joins TRBV9 to TRBJ1-2; tentative D call: TRBD1 (6 bases). Trimming left V 2 bases short and J 2 bases short, with 10 bases between. Germline V CDR1 and CDR2: SGDLS, YYNGEE. This CDR3 region has 14 residues. The CDR3 sequence: CASSVLDRNYGYTF. CDR3 DNA sequence: TGTGCCAGCAGCGTTTTGGACAGAAACTATGGCTACACCTTC.

This chain uses TRBV6-5 with TRBJ2-7; maybe TRBD1 (5 bases). CDR3 length equals 12 residues. V lost 6 bases, J lost 5 bases, and 11 bases lay in between. Per germline, CDR1 MNHEY and CDR2 SVGAGI. The CDR3 nucleotides are TGTGCCAGCAGATCGACAGCCAACGAGCAGTACTTC. It is translated as CASRSTANEQYF.

The J gene is TRBJ2-5, the V gene TRBV7-2; 14 bases line up with TRBD2. The J call could be wrong; TRBJ2-7 is a better fit for the DNA end. The CDR3 has 16 residues. The germline V gene has CDR1 SGHTA and CDR2 FQGNSA. Here the CDR3 reads CASSHAGLAGGYEQYF. CDR3 DNA sequence: TGTGCCAGCAGCCACGCCGGACTAGCGGGAGGATACGAGCAGTACTTC.

This chain joins TRBV25-1 and TRBJ2-2, with D perhaps TRBD1 (6 bases). The CDR3 is made up of 15 amino acids. The V and J ends lost 5 bases and 5 bases respectively, with 15 bases between them. Looked up from germline, CDR1 is MGHDK and CDR2 is SYGVNS. For the CDR3, the DNA is TGTGCCAGCAGTCCCACGGGTCAGGGGACCGGGGAGCTGTTTTTT. It encodes CASSPTGQGTGELFF. Variable domain in full (rest from reference TRBV25-1 and TRBJ2-2): EADIYQTPRYLVIGTGKKITLECSQTMGHDKMYWYQQDPGMELHLIHYSYGVNSTEKGDLSSESTVSRIRTEHFPLTLESARPSHTSQYLCASSPTGQGTGELFFGEGSRLTVL.

The rearrangement uses TRBV7-9 and TRBJ1-3; 7 nucleotides agree with TRBD1. V dropped 5 bases and J dropped 4; count of bases not matched to a gene: 2. The CDR3 loop spans 13 amino acids. Germline V lookup: CDR1 SEHNR, CDR2 FQNEAQ (reference sequence). The DNA for the CDR3 is TGTGCCAGCAGCCGGACAGGAGGAAACACCATATATTTT. Translating gives CASSRTGGNTIYF.

The genes are TRBV11-2 and TRBJ1-1; possibly TRBD1 for D (6 bases). Germline CDR1 and CDR2: SGHAT and FQNNGV. The CDR3 is 14 amino acids. V was clipped by 2 bases and J by 11 bases, with 18 bases between them. CDR3 amino acids: CASSLFFRGQGAFF. DNA for the CDR3: TGTGCCAGCAGCTTATTCTTTAGGGGCCAGGGGGCTTTCTTT.

The chain combines TRBV28 with TRBJ1-5, with 8 positions matching TRBD1. The CDR3 totals 14 residues. Germline V gene sequence: CDR1 MDHEN, CDR2 SYDVKM. Unmatched junction bases numbered 1, after V lost 3 bases and J lost 3 bases. The CDR3 DNA is TGTGCCAGCAGTTTGGGACAGGTCAATCAGCCCCAGCATTTT. Its translation: CASSLGQVNQPQHF.

The gene calls are TRBV4-1 and TRBJ2-3; TRBD2 agrees at 10 bases. V was clipped by 2 bases and J by 2 bases; unmatched bases: 7. There are 17 residues in the CDR3. CDR1 MGHRA and CDR2 YSYEKL come from the germline V gene. CDR3 sequence reads: CASSQLLAGALTDTQYF. DNA of the CDR3: TGCGCCAGCAGCCAACTGCTAGCGGGAGCTCTCACAGATACGCAGTATTTT.

V is TRBV7-9 and J is TRBJ2-7; TRBD1 might be the D (7 bases). The CDR3 loop spans 17 amino acids. The germline CDR1 and CDR2 sequences are SEHNR and FQNEAQ (reference sequence). Trimming took 0 bases from V and 1 from J, leaving 16 bases between them. The CDR3 nucleotides read TGTGCCAGCAGCTTAGCGATGACAGGGAGGACATCCTACGAGCAGTACTTC. Translating gives CASSLAMTGRTSYEQYF.

This clone has a single count. The chain is built from TRBV27 and TRBJ1-2; D is unresolved. CDR1 and CDR2 (germline): MNHEY, SMNVEV (reference sequence). The CDR3 contains 12 residues. Trimming removed 2 bases at V and 7 bases at J, with 8 bases between. This CDR3 reads CASSLTSLGYTF. The CDR3 DNA follows: TGTGCCAGCAGTTTAACAAGTCTTGGCTACACCTTC.

This clone was seen only once. The chain combines TRBV28 with TRBJ2-7, with a possible D match to TRBD1 (6 bases). The CDR3 spans 18 residues. The V end lost 5 bases, the J end lost 6 bases, and 29 bases lay between the germline ends. Germline V CDR1 and CDR2: MDHEN, SYDVKM. The CDR3 DNA is TGTGCCAGCAGTGTACAGGGTTCTTCTCTCTGGCCCGATCCCGAGCAGTACTTC. It specifies CASSVQGSSLWPDPEQYF.

This chain connects TRBV4-3 to TRBJ2-5; 10 nucleotides agree with TRBD1. Trimming at V came to 1 base and at J to 4 bases, leaving 12 bases not matched to a gene. CDR3 length: 18 residues. Per germline, CDR1 LGHNA and CDR2 YSLEER. Written as DNA, the CDR3 is TGCGCCAGCAGCCAAGGGGTTTCCGGGACAGGGGTTGGAGAGACCCAGTACTTC. This translates into CASSQGVSGTGVGETQYF.

This rearrangement joins TRBV7-9 to TRBJ2-1; 11 bases fit TRBD2. CDR1 is SEHNR and CDR2 is FQNEAQ in the germline V gene (reference sequence). CDR3 length equals 15 residues. The V and J ends lost 5 bases and 9 bases, in that order; junction bases with no gene match: 9. The CDR3 region has the DNA TGTGCCAGCAGCCTTGATTTAGCGGGAGGGCCTGAGCAGTTCTTC. It is translated as CASSLDLAGGPEQFF. Combining the CDR3 with reference TRBV7-9 and TRBJ2-1 gives the whole variable domain DTGVSQNPRHKITKRGQNVTFRCDPISEHNRLYWYRQTLGQGPEFLTYFQNEAQLEKSRLLSDRFSAERPKGSFSTLEIQRTEQGDSAMYLCASSLDLAGGPEQFFGPGTRLTVL.

The CDR3 DNA sequence: TGTGCCAGTAGTATCGGGGTGAATTCCCAGCCCCAGCATTTT. This codes for CASSIGVNSQPQHF. The V and J genes are TRBV19 and TRBJ1-5, with no clear D. V shed 3 bases and J shed 7 bases, with 13 bases lying between them. The CDR3 is 14 amino acids. Germline V gives CDR1 LNHDA, CDR2 SQIVND (reference sequence).

About this clone: Other nucleotide sequences in the sample specify the same CDR3. CDR3 in DNA: TGTGCCTGGAGTGTATGGGGACAGGGGGCATATGGAAACACCATATATTTT. Amino acid sequence: CAWSVWGQGAYGNTIYF. This chain links TRBV30 with TRBJ1-3; 12 positions match TRBD1. Germline trimming cut 0 bases from V and 3 bases from J; bases unmatched to any gene: 6. Germline lookup yields CDR1 GTSNPN and CDR2 SVGIG (reference sequence). The CDR3 is 17 amino acids.

This clone was seen more than once but under ten times. The rearrangement links TRBV19 to TRBJ1-2; D may be TRBD1 (6 bases). The CDR3 covers 14 residues. Germline CDR1 is LNHDA and CDR2 is SQIVND (reference sequence). Trimming pared 3 bases from V and 4 bases from J, leaving 12 bases between. The CDR3 sequence: CASSIPTGIYGYTF. The CDR3 coding sequence is TGTGCCAGTAGTATTCCGACAGGCATCTATGGCTACACCTTC. Together with reference TRBV19 and TRBJ1-2, the CDR3 gives the full variable domain: DGGITQSPKYLFRKEGQNVTLSCEQNLNHDAMYWYRQDPGQGLRLIYYSQIVNDFQKGDIAEGYSVSREKKESFPLTVTSAQKNPTAFYLCASSIPTGIYGYTFGSGTRLTVV.

This clone was counted a few times. The DNA for the CDR3 is TGTGCCAGCAGCACGGGGGCCGGGGAGCTGTTTTTT. Its translation is CASSTGAGELFF. The chain carries TRBV6-6 and TRBJ2-2; D perhaps matches TRBD2 (6 bases). The germline CDR1 and CDR2 sequences are MNHNY and SVGAGI (reference sequence). V was cut by 6 bases and J by 6 bases, with 8 bases left in between. This CDR3 is built from 12 residues.

This sequence joins TRBV18 and TRBJ2-1, with 8 positions matching TRBD2. The CDR3 is made up of 13 amino acids. V lost 2 bases to trimming and J lost 15 bases; unmatched junction nucleotides: 9. CDR1 is KGHSH, CDR2 LQKENI, per germline. Written as DNA, the CDR3 is TGTGCCAGCTCACCAATTCCGGGAGGGCCCGTGTTCTTC. Translation gives CASSPIPGGPVFF. The full variable domain, completed using reference TRBV18 and TRBJ2-1, is NAGVMQNPRHLVRRRGQEARLRCSPMKGHSHVYWYRQLPEEGLKFMVYLQKENIIDESGMPKERFSAEFPKEGPSILRIQQVVRGDSAAYFCASSPIPGGPVFFGPGTRLTVL.

This chain joins TRBV2 and TRBJ1-1; 10 positions match TRBD1. This CDR3 spans 18 amino acids. CDR1 is SNHLY and CDR2 is FYNNEI in the germline V gene. Unmatched junction bases numbered 17, after V lost 8 bases and J lost 2 bases. CDR3 amino acids: CASVYFWTGGDPNTEAFF. The CDR3, as DNA: TGTGCCAGCGTTTATTTTTGGACAGGGGGAGATCCAAACACTGAAGCTTTCTTT.

The CDR3 here is CASRPLDSYNEQFF. The CDR3 DNA reads as TGTGCCAGCAGGCCACTCGACAGTTACAATGAGCAGTTCTTC. The rearrangement uses TRBV27 and TRBJ2-1, with D maybe TRBD1 (5 bases). Trimming left V 6 bases short and J 4 bases short, with 13 bases between. CDR1 MNHEY and CDR2 SMNVEV come from the germline V gene (reference sequence). This CDR3 region has 14 residues.